The rows below give T cell receptor beta chains drawn from one sample of a study of T-cell reconstitution after alpha-beta-depleted transplantation in children. Each CDR3 protein is one row after TCRdb ran MiXCR on the PCR reads. The table records approximately 120,000 distinct CDR3 sequences, roughly 9.7% of them present only once. This specimen was PBMCs, mostly from graft donor cells, taken 180 days after TCRalphabeta/CD19-depleted stem cell transplant. These receptors all stem from a girl under three years old who had a stem cell transplant for combined immunodeficiency, so the T cells may come from the graft donor. Each CDR3 is given with its conserved first and last residue. D genes are given only for firm matches. Only part of the rows carry a size: once, few, many, or a class if the clone is expanded.

clone size	D gene	V gene	J gene	CDR3 DNA	CDR3 protein
-	TRBD2	TRBV9	TRBJ2-5	TGTGCCAGCAGCTATGGACTAGCAACCCTGAGGGGAGAGACCCAGTACTTC	CASSYGLATLRGETQYF
many	-	TRBV27	TRBJ2-5	TGTGCCACCACACCGGGACCTAAAAGAGAGACCCAGTACTTC	CATTPGPKRETQYF
few	TRBD1	TRBV4-3	TRBJ2-2	TGCGCCAGCAGCCAAGATCACAGGGGGCGTGCCGGGGAGCTGTTTTTT	CASSQDHRGRAGELFF
-	TRBD2	TRBV18	TRBJ2-1	TGTGCCAGCTCACCCCTAGCGGGAGGATGGGACAATGAGCAGTTCTTC	CASSPLAGGWDNEQFF
few	-	TRBV29-1	TRBJ1-4	TGCAGCGTTGGGGATGAAAAACTGTTTTTT	CSVGDEKLFF
-	-	TRBV20-1	TRBJ2-3	TGCAGTGCTAGAGACAGGGGGGGCAGTCCCACAGATACGCAGTATTTT	CSARDRGGSPTDTQYF
few	-	TRBV3-1	TRBJ2-6	TGTGCCAGCAGCCTCGTCGGGGTCCCTGGGGCCAACGTCCTGACTTTC	CASSLVGVPGANVLTF
-	TRBD2	TRBV6-1	TRBJ2-1	TGTGCCAGCAAGCGGGGGGGTTCCTACAATGAGCAGTTCTTC	CASKRGGSYNEQFF
-	-	TRBV7-2	TRBJ1-1	TGTGCCAGCAGCTTCGCGGTTTGGGCTGAAGCTTTCTTT	CASSFAVWAEAFF
-	-	TRBV6-5	TRBJ2-5	TGTGCCAGCCGTAAAGGGGAGACCCAGTACTTC	CASRKGETQYF
-	-	TRBV27	TRBJ2-7	TGTGCCAGCAGTTTATTCGGACCTCCCTACGAGCAGTACTTC	CASSLFGPPYEQYF
few	-	TRBV7-9	TRBJ2-5	TGTGCCAGCAGCTTCGGGGGTGTAGAGACCCAGTACTTC	CASSFGGVETQYF
few	-	TRBV10-2	TRBJ2-7	TGCGCCAGCAGCTCAAATGTCCTCGCGGACGAGCAGTACTTC	CASSSNVLADEQYF
few	TRBD2	TRBV5-1	TRBJ2-1	TGCGCCAGCAGCTTGGGTAGGACTAGCGGGAGCGTTTACAATGAGCAGTTCTTC	CASSLGRTSGSVYNEQFF
-	TRBD2	TRBV12-3/TRBV12-4	TRBJ2-5	TGTGCCAGCAGTCCCCTTTCGGGAGGAGGGGAGACCCAGTACTTC	CASSPLSGGGETQYF
few	-	TRBV18	TRBJ2-3	TGTGCCAGCTCACCACGGGGAAGCACAGATACGCAGTATTTT	CASSPRGSTDTQYF
many	TRBD1	TRBV6-1	TRBJ1-5	TGTGCCAGCAGCCCAGGGGGCATGGGCAATCAGCCCCAGCATTTT	CASSPGGMGNQPQHF
many	TRBD1	TRBV20-1	TRBJ2-1	TGCAGTGCTGCAGACAGGGGATGGGGCAATGAGCAGTTCTTC	CSAADRGWGNEQFF
few	-	TRBV20-1	TRBJ2-5	TGCAGTGGAAGGGCGCGACGTCGGTTTTCTCGAGAGACCCAGTACTTC	CSGRARRRFSRETQYF
-	TRBD1	TRBV6-2/TRBV6-3	TRBJ1-2	TGTGCCAGCAGCTATTCCAGGACAGGGGGTAATGGCTACACCTTC	CASSYSRTGGNGYTF
many	-	TRBV7-2	TRBJ2-7	TGTGCCAGCAGCTTAGGGGGGGGCGGCTACGAGCAGTACTTC	CASSLGGGGYEQYF
-	TRBD1	TRBV5-1	TRBJ1-2	TGCGCCAGCAGCTTGAAAACAGGGGAATTTTGGGGCTACACCTTC	CASSLKTGEFWGYTF
-	TRBD2	TRBV5-1	TRBJ2-1	TGCGCCAGCAGCTGGGAACTAGCGGGAGTTTACAATGAGCAGTTCTTC	CASSWELAGVYNEQFF
few	-	TRBV5-1	TRBJ1-4	TGCGCCAGCAGCCGCGATGGGGGTCTAGGGGAAAAACTGTTTTTT	CASSRDGGLGEKLFF
many	-	TRBV5-1	TRBJ2-1	TGCGCCAGCAGCTTTGGATCGTACAATGAGCAGTTCTTC	CASSFGSYNEQFF
-	-	TRBV6-4	TRBJ2-2	TGTGCCAGCACACCCGACAGATACACCGGGGAGCTGTTTTTT	CASTPDRYTGELFF
many	-	TRBV15	TRBJ2-5	TGTGCCACCAGCAGAGATAACGAGGGGATGGAGACCCAGTACTTC	CATSRDNEGMETQYF
-	-	TRBV7-2	TRBJ2-5	TGTGCCAGCAGCTTTAGACGCGGGCCAGAGACCCAGTACTTC	CASSFRRGPETQYF
few	TRBD1	TRBV12-3/TRBV12-4	TRBJ2-3	TGTGCCAGCAGGCGTACAGGGGAGGATACGCAGTATTTT	CASRRTGEDTQYF
many	TRBD1	TRBV5-1	TRBJ2-3	TGCGCCAGCAGCTGGGACAGAACTTCTAGCACAGATACGCAGTATTTT	CASSWDRTSSTDTQYF
many	-	TRBV5-1	TRBJ2-5	TGCGCCAGCATTTCGAGGCAAGACAGATTCCAAGAGACCCAGTACTTC	CASISRQDRFQETQYF
many	TRBD1	TRBV12-3/TRBV12-4	TRBJ1-4	TGTGCCAGCAGTTTAGCGGCAAGCGGGACAGAGTATGAAAAACTGTTTTTT	CASSLAASGTEYEKLFF
few	TRBD2	TRBV6-1	TRBJ2-7	TGTGCCAGCAGTAAGGGACTAGCGGGAGGTTCCTACGAGCAGTACTTC	CASSKGLAGGSYEQYF
-	TRBD2	TRBV5-1	TRBJ2-1	TGCGCCAGCAGCTTGGGACTAGCGGGGTTCAACAATGAGCAGTTCTTC	CASSLGLAGFNNEQFF
-	-	TRBV20-1	TRBJ2-7	TGCAGTGCTAGAGGGAGCGCCTACGAGCAGTACTTC	CSARGSAYEQYF
few	-	TRBV5-5	TRBJ2-5	TGTGCCAGCAGCCACCGGGACATTGTTTTAGAGACCCAGTACTTC	CASSHRDIVLETQYF
-	TRBD2	TRBV11-1	TRBJ2-1	TGTGCCAGCAGCTCCAGGACTAGTTTGGGCCGCTACAATGAGCAGTTCTTC	CASSSRTSLGRYNEQFF
-	TRBD1	TRBV11-3	TRBJ2-7	TGTGCCAGCAGCTTAGGGGACAGGGTTGGGGCTTCCTACGAGCAGTACTTC	CASSLGDRVGASYEQYF
few	-	TRBV12-3/TRBV12-4	TRBJ1-5	TGTGCCAGCAGTTTAGCCGACATGCAGCCCCAGCATTTT	CASSLADMQPQHF